The clone carrying this T cell receptor beta chain was observed a handful of times. What it recognizes is unknown. The data are from a study of T cells in Graves' hyperthyroidism and ophthalmopathy. The CDR3 covers 13 residues. V was trimmed by 1 base and J by 9 bases, leaving 12 bases between them. Germline V gives CDR1 SGHTA, CDR2 FQGNSA. RNA transcripts yielded amplified TCR beta CDR3 regions. An initial round of RT-PCR targeting the TCR CDR3 relied on the HTBI primer set. MiXCR was run by TCRdb on the multiplex PCR reads, yielding one entry per CDR3 protein. Of some 580,000 distinct CDR3 sequences listed, 16% are singletons. PBMCs stemmed from over 7.5 ml fresh peripheral blood. Study-wide points: Ophthalmopathy was identified by the model a median about seven months ahead of onset. Among clonotypes expanded in thyroid above 0.001, most were also found in blood.

This clonotype originated in a middle-aged woman with Graves' ophthalmopathy. This chain joins TRBV7-2 and TRBJ1-2; D call uncertain. Sequenced material: blood. The CDR3 sequence is CASSLGSYSSYTF. The CDR3 DNA is TGTGCCAGCAGCTTAGGCTCCTACAGTAGCTACACCTTC.